This T cell receptor (beta chain) was recorded in a study of control samples from healthy donors and cancer patients. The length of the CDR3 is 13 residues. Germline V gives CDR1 ENHRY, CDR2 SYGVKD. The V and J ends lost 3 bases and 2 bases respectively, with 8 bases between them. Data came from immunoSEQ multiplex PCR; TCRdb stores just in-frame clones and leaves some out. The repertoire holds 65,000 to 85,000 clones, with approximately 89% as singletons. The rearrangement links TRBV10-3 to TRBJ2-7; D tentatively reads TRBD1 or TRBD2 (5 bases each). The TCR was taken from a woman aged 50 to 60 with head and neck cancer. Material: PBMCs. This chain's CDR3 is CAISDGTTYEQYF. CDR3 DNA: TGTGCCATCAGTGACGGGACGACCTACGAGCAGTACTTC.